One TCR beta chain is described in this entry. Antigen unknown. From germline, CDR1 is SGHTA and CDR2 FQGNSA. Between the trimmed V and J ends, which lost 7 bases and 4 bases, there was a span of 20 bases. The CDR3 is 15 residues long. The record originates from a study of cytomegalovirus exposure and HLA in healthy donors. Study overall: Roughly 180 million T cells yielded approximately 100 million unique TCR beta sequences, as an earlier analysis found. Study outcomes and limitations: The study recorded around 160 TCR beta chains that were cytomegalovirus-associated. Available immune exposure information was restricted to CMV serostatus only.

13 Jbeta primers and 60 Vbeta primers were used for the PCR. In the source study's methods: In a later analysis, of around 85 million unique beta chains, 9 million to 11 million appeared in at least two donors. Assay used: immunoSEQ multiplex PCR; TCRdb lists only in-frame clones, some missing. Clonal size and the V and J genes are those of that table, whereas D and trimming came from the DNA. The sample carries some 120,000 clones, 55% to 75% recorded once. This TCR was recovered from a middle-aged woman in good health and CMV-seropositive. Sequencing input: PBMCs. The rearrangement links TRBV7-2 to TRBJ2-7; maybe TRBD2 (7 bases). The CDR3 sequence is CASTEGGGAIYEQYF. The DNA for the CDR3 is TGTGCCAGCACCGAGGGGGGGGGTGCTATATACGAGCAGTACTTC.